Following are 18 T cell receptor beta chains from one sample sequenced in a study of blood T cell repertoires in COVID-19. The data were produced by immunoSEQ multiplex PCR, yet TCRdb's version contains in-frame clones alone and is incomplete. The table has 300,000 or so clones, approximately 93% seen once. Sequenced: peripheral blood. The origin of the receptors is a woman in her thirties with COVID-19, enrolled during active disease.

The rearrangement joins TRBV23-1 to TRBJ2-5; weak D call: TRBD1 (5 bases). TRBV23-1 is an open reading frame, and its role is uncertain. Trimming pared 4 bases from V and 9 bases from J, leaving 12 bases between. The CDR3 sequence is 12 residues long. CDR3 DNA sequence: TGCGCCAGCAGTCTAGGCAGGACACCCCAGTACTTC. Translation gives CASSLGRTPQYF.

This rearrangement joins TRBV7-8 to TRBJ2-1, with 12 bases fitting TRBD2. This CDR3 is built from 15 residues. J lost 8 bases, V lost 4 bases, and 6 bases had no gene match. Germline CDR1 and CDR2: SGHVS and FQNEAQ. The CDR3 loop reads CASSYGLAGIDEQFF. DNA of the CDR3: TGTGCCAGCAGCTATGGACTAGCGGGAATAGATGAGCAGTTCTTC.

The genes are TRBV30 and TRBJ1-3, with a tentative D call TRBD1 (5 bases). With 5 bases removed from V and 4 bases from J, the gap between germline ends came to 18 bases. The CDR3 is 15 amino acids. Per germline, CDR1 GTSNPN and CDR2 SVGIG (reference sequence). CDR3: CAWSLYVRAGNTIYF. The DNA for the CDR3 is TGTGCCTGGTCCCTGTATGTCAGGGCCGGAAACACCATATATTTT.

The CDR3 DNA follows: TGTGCCACCAGTGATTCCGGGACAGGGCTCAATCAGCCCCAGCATTTT. It specifies CATSDSGTGLNQPQHF. The chain employs TRBV24-1 and TRBJ1-5; 9 bases are shared with TRBD1. CDR1 and CDR2 from the germline V gene are KGHDR and SFDVKD. Losses at the gene ends were 2 bases for V and 3 bases for J; bases not matched to a gene: 4. The CDR3 consists of 16 residues.

The CDR3 is CASSSFNYGYTF. As DNA, the CDR3 is TGTGCCAGCAGTTCATTTAACTATGGCTACACCTTC. The chain has TRBV27 and TRBJ1-2, with D unclear. This CDR3 region has 12 residues. Between the trimmed V and J ends, which lost 4 bases and 1 base, there was a span of 4 bases. Germline-derived CDR1 and CDR2 are MNHEY and SMNVEV (reference sequence).

J is TRBJ2-1 and V is TRBV3-1 (or the pseudogene TRBV3-2); TRBD1 matches at 9 bases. V shed 1 base and J 3 bases; nucleotides not matched to a gene: 7. The V gene's germline CDR1 is LGHDT and CDR2 YNNKEL (reference sequence). The CDR3 sequence is 17 residues long. DNA of the CDR3: TGTGCCAGCAGCCAAGTTTCGGGGGGACAGGGCTACAATGAGCAGTTCTTC. It codes for CASSQVSGGQGYNEQFF.

This chain joins TRBV9 and TRBJ1-1, with 8 bases identical to TRBD1. J was trimmed by 4 bases and V by 0 bases; bases with no gene match: 5. Germline V gene data show CDR1 as SGDLS and CDR2 as YYNGEE. This CDR3 has 15 amino acids. Here the CDR3 DNA reads TGTGCCAGCAGCGTAGGTCCAGGGGGCGGCACTGAAGCTTTCTTT. Translated, it gives CASSVGPGGGTEAFF.

This clone came up once. The chain employs TRBV11-2 and TRBJ1-5; the D gene is possibly TRBD1 (5 bases). CDR1 is SGHAT and CDR2 is FQNNGV in the germline V gene. This CDR3 comprises 15 residues. V dropped 1 base and J dropped 4 bases, with 11 bases sitting between them. The CDR3, as DNA: TGTGCCAGCAGCTTAGGGGCGGGGGGGAATCAGCCCCAGCATTTT. Encoded protein: CASSLGAGGNQPQHF.

The chain uses TRBV15 and TRBJ2-1, with TRBD2 matching over 8 bases. CDR3 length equals 15 residues. Germline V gene sequence: CDR1 LNHNV, CDR2 YYDKDF (reference sequence). The trim removed 7 bases at V and 5 bases at J, leaving 10 bases unmatched. The CDR3 bases are TGTGCCACCACTTTAGGACTAGCTGCCCACAATGAGCAGTTCTTC. This codes for CATTLGLAAHNEQFF. Using reference TRBV15 and TRBJ2-1 for the parts outside the CDR3, the full variable domain is DAMVIQNPRYQVTQFGKPVTLSCSQTLNHNVMYWYQQKSSQAPKLLFHYYDKDFNNEADTPDNFQSRRPNTSFCFLDIRSPGLGDTAMYLCATTLGLAAHNEQFFGPGTRLTVL.

For the CDR3, the DNA is TGCGCCAGCAGCTTGGGGGCTGCCTTTGAGCAGTTCTTC. Translation gives CASSLGAAFEQFF. This chain connects TRBV5-1 to TRBJ2-1; D gene unclear. In germline, CDR1 is SGHRS, CDR2 YFSETQ. The ends were cut back, 0 bases at V and 9 bases at J, with 10 bases in the middle. This CDR3 region has 13 residues.

The chain links TRBV7-2 to TRBJ2-1; 10 nucleotides align to TRBD2. The germline CDR1 and CDR2 sequences are SGHTA and FQGNSA. Losses at the gene ends were 6 bases for V and 9 bases for J; bases not matched to a gene: 11. The CDR3 totals 15 residues. CDR3 coding DNA: TGTGCCAGCAGTTTGCTAGCGGGAGTTTCGGGTGAGCAGTTCTTC. Residues: CASSLLAGVSGEQFF.

The chain combines TRBV19 with TRBJ1-5; TRBD1 agrees at 7 bases. Germline assignment: CDR1 LNHDA and CDR2 SQIVND (reference sequence). This CDR3 spans 12 amino acids. J lost 5 bases, V lost 7 bases, and 2 bases had no gene match. The CDR3 spells CASTQGDQPQHF. The CDR3 nucleotides read TGTGCCAGTACGCAGGGGGATCAGCCCCAGCATTTT.

J is TRBJ2-1 and V is TRBV3-1 (or the pseudogene TRBV3-2); 9 nucleotides align to TRBD2. Germline lookup yields CDR1 LGHDT and CDR2 YNNKEL (reference sequence). The V and J ends lost 5 bases and 2 bases, in that order; junction bases with no gene match: 4. The CDR3 consists of 15 residues. This CDR3 reads CASSTTSGPYNEQFF. Here the CDR3 DNA reads TGTGCCAGCAGCACGACTAGCGGACCCTACAATGAGCAGTTCTTC.

The rearrangement joins TRBV5-8 to TRBJ1-5, with D hard to call. The CDR3 is made up of 14 amino acids. Germline V CDR1 and CDR2: SGHTS, YDEGEE. V was shortened by 0 bases and J by 7 bases, with 11 bases between the two germline ends. The CDR3 coding sequence is TGTGCCAGCAGCTTGGGAGGGCTAGGGCAGCCCCAGCATTTT. This codes for CASSLGGLGQPQHF.

The chain combines TRBV30 with TRBJ1-4; 7 nucleotides match TRBD1. CDR1 is GTSNPN and CDR2 is SVGIG in the germline V gene (reference sequence). This CDR3 region has 14 residues. V lost 2 bases, J lost 7 bases, and 7 bases stayed unmatched. The CDR3, as DNA: TGTGCCTGGAGTCAGACAGGGTCGGGTGAAAAACTGTTTTTT. It codes for CAWSQTGSGEKLFF.

The genes are TRBV18 and TRBJ2-1; 8 positions agree with TRBD1. The CDR3 has 16 amino acids. With V trimmed by 2 bases and J by 7 bases, 10 bases remained unmatched. Germline CDR1 is KGHSH and CDR2 is LQKENI. DNA of the CDR3: TGTGCCAGCTCACCATTCCCCCAGGGGGCAAGTAATGAGCAGTTCTTC. Its protein is CASSPFPQGASNEQFF.

The chain uses TRBV3-1 (or the pseudogene TRBV3-2) and TRBJ1-2; 8 nucleotides agree with TRBD1. Germline CDR1 and CDR2: LGHDT and YNNKEL (reference sequence). The CDR3 has 15 residues. V gave up 1 base and J gave up 8 bases; unmatched junction bases: 9. The CDR3 sequence is CASSQVMETGAGYTF. DNA of the CDR3: TGTGCCAGCAGCCAAGTTATGGAGACAGGGGCCGGCTACACCTTC.

The gene calls are TRBV19 and TRBJ2-4; D gene ambiguous. The CDR3 has 16 residues. Germline CDR1 reads LNHDA; CDR2 reads SQIVND (reference sequence). Trimming removed 5 bases at V and 0 bases at J, with 14 bases between. DNA of the CDR3: TGTGCCAGTAGTGCTCCGGGTGTTCTAGCCAAAAACATTCAGTACTTC. Translated, it gives CASSAPGVLAKNIQYF.